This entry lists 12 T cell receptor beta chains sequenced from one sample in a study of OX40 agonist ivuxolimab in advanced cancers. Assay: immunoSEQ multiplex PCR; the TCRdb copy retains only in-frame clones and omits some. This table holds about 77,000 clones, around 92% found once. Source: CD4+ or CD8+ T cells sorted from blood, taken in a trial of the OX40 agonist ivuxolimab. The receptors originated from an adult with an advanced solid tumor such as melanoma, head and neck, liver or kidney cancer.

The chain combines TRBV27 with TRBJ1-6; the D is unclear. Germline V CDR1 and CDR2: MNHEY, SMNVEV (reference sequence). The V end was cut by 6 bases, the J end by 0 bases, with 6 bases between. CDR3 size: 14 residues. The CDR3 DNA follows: TGTGCCAGCAGCCCCCCCTCCTATAATTCACCCCTCCACTTT. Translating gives CASSPPSYNSPLHF.

CDR3 DNA sequence: TGTGCCAGCAGCTTAAGAGGACAGGGGGGGACCCAGTACTTC. Protein sequence: CASSLRGQGGTQYF. The gene calls are TRBV5-4 and TRBJ2-5, with 10 positions matching TRBD1. The V segment lost 2 bases and the J segment 7 bases; nucleotides outside the gene matches: 5. CDR1 SGHNT and CDR2 YYREEE come from the germline V gene (reference sequence). The CDR3 is made up of 14 amino acids.

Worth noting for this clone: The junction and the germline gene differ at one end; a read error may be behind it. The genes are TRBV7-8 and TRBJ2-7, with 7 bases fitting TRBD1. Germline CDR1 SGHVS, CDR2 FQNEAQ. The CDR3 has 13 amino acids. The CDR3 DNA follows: TGTGCCAGCAGCCCTCGAGGTATGAGACAGGGAGATTTC. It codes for CASSPRGMRQGDF.

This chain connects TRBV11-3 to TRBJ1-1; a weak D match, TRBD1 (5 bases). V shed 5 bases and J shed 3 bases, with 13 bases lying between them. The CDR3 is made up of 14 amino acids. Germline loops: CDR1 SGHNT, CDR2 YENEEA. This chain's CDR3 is CASSAAGTHTEAFF. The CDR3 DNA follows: TGTGCCAGCAGCGCTGCCGGGACCCACACTGAAGCTTTCTTT.

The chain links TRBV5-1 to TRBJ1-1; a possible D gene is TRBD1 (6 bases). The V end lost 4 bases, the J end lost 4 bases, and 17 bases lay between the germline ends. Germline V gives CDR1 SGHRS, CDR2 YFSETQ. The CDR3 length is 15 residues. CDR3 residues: CASSRPRGDVTEAFF. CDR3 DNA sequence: TGCGCCAGCAGCCGACCCAGGGGCGATGTCACTGAAGCTTTCTTT.

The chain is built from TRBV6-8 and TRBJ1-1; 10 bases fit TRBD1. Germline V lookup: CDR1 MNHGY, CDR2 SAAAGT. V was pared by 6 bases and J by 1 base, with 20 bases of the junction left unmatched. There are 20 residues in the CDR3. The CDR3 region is CASREGSPPGQGNENTEAFF. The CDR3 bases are TGTGCCAGCAGAGAGGGGTCCCCCCCGGGACAGGGGAACGAGAACACTGAAGCTTTCTTT.

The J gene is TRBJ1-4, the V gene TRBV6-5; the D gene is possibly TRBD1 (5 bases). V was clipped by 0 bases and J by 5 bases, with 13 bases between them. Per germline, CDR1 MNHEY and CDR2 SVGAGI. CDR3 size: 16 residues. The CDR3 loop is CASSYSTGAPNEKLFF. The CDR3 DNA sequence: TGTGCCAGCAGTTACTCGACTGGGGCACCGAATGAAAAACTGTTTTTT.

The CDR3 DNA sequence: TGCGCCAGCAGCGTGGGCAGGACCAGGAGGAATGAAAAACTGTTTTTT. This translates into CASSVGRTRRNEKLFF. The J gene is TRBJ1-4, the V gene TRBV5-1; D remains ambiguous. V was pared by 4 bases and J by 5 bases, with 18 bases between. CDR1 is SGHRS, CDR2 YFSETQ, per germline. The CDR3 is made up of 16 amino acids.

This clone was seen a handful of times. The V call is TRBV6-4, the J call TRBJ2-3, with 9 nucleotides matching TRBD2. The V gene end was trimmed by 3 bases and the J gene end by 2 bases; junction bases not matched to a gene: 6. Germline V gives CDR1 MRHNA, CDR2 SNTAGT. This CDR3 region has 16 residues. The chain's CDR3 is CASSEEAGGPTDTQYF. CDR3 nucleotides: TGTGCCAGCAGTGAGGAGGCGGGAGGGCCCACAGATACGCAGTATTTT.

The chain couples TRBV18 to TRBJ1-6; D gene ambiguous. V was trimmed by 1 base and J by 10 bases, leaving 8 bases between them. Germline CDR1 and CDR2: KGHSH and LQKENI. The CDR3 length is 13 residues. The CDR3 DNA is TGTGCCAGCTCACCACTTGATTTATCACCCCTCCACTTT. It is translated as CASSPLDLSPLHF.

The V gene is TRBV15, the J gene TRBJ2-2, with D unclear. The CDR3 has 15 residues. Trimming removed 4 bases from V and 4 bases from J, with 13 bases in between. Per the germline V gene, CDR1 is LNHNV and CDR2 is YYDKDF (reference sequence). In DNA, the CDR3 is TGTGCCACCAGCATGGCGCGGAATCCCACCGGGGAGCTGTTTTTT. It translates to CATSMARNPTGELFF.

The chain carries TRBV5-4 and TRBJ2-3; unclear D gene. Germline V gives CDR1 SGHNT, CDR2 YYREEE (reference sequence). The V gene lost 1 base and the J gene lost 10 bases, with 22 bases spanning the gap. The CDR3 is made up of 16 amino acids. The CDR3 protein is CASSLISAALPPPQYF. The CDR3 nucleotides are TGTGCCAGCAGCTTGATCTCCGCGGCCCTCCCTCCTCCGCAGTATTTT.